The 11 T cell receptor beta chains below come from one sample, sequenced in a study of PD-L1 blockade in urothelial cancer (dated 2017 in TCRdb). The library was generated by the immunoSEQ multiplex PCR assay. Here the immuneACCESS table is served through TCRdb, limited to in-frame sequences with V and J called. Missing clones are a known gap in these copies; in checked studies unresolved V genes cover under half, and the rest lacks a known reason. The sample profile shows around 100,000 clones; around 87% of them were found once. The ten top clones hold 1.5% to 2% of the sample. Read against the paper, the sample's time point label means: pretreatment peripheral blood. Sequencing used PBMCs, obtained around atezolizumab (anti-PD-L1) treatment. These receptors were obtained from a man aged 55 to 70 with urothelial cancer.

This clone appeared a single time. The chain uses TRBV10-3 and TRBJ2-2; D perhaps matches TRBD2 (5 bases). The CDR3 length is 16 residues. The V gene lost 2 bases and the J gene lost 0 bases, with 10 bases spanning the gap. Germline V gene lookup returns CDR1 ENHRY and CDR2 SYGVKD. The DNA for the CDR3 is TGTGCCATCAGTGAGCCGGGATTACCGAACACCGGGGAGCTGTTTTTT. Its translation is CAISEPGLPNTGELFF.

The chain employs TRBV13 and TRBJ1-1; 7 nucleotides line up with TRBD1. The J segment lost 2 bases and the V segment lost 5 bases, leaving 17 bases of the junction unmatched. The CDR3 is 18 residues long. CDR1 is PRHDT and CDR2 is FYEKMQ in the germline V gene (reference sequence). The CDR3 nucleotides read TGTGCCAGCAGCACTAATACAAACCGGGACAGACTTAACACTGAAGCTTTCTTT. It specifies CASSTNTNRDRLNTEAFF.

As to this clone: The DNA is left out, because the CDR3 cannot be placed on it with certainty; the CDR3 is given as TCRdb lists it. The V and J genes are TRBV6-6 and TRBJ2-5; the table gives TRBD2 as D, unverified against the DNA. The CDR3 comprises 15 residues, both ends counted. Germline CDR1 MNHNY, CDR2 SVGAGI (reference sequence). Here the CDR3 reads CASSTSRGAGETQYF.

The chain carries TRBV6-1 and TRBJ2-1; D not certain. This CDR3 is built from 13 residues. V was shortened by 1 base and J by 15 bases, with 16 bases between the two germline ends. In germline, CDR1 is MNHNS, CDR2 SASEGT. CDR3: CASSEGLSYLWFF. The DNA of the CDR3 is TGTGCCAGCAGTGAAGGTCTCTCGTACTTGTGGTTCTTC.

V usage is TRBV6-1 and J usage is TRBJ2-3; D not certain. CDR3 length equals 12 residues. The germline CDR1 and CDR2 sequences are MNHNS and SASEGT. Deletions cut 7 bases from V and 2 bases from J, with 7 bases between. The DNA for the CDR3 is TGTGCCAGCACCCCCTTCACAGATACGCAGTATTTT. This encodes CASTPFTDTQYF.

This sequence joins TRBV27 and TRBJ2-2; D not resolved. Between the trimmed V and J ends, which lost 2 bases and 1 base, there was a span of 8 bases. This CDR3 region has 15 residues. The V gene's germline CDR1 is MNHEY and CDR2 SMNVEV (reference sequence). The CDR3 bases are TGTGCCAGCAGTTTAAGTCCGGGGAACACCGGGGAGCTGTTTTTT. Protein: CASSLSPGNTGELFF.

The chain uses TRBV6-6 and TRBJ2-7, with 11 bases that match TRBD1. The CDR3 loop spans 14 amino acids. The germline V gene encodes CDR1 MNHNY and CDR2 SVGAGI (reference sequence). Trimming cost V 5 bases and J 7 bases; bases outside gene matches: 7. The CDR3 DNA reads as TGTGCCAGCAGTATTGGACAGGGGGCGGAGGAGCAGTACTTC. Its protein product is CASSIGQGAEEQYF.

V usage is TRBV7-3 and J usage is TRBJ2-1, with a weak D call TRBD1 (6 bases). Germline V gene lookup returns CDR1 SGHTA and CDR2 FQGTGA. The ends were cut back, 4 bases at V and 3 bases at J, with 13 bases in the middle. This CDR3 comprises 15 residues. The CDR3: CASSSQGNFYNEQFF. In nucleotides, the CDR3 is TGTGCCAGCAGCTCACAGGGAAACTTCTACAATGAGCAGTTCTTC.

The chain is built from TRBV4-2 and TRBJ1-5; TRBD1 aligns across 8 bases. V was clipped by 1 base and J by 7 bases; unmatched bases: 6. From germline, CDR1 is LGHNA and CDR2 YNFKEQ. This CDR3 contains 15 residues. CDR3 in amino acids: CASSQGTGSRQPQHF. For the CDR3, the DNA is TGTGCCAGCAGCCAAGGGACAGGGTCACGGCAGCCCCAGCATTTT.

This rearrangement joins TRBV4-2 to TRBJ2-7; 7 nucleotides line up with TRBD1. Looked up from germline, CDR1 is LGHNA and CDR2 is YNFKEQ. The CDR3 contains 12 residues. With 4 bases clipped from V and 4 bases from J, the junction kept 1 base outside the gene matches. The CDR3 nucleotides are TGTGCCAGCAGCCGGACAGGATACGAGCAGTACTTC. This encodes CASSRTGYEQYF.

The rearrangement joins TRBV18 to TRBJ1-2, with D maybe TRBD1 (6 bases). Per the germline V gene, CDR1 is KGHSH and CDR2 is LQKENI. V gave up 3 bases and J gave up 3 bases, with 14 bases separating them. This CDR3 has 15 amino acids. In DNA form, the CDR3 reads TGTGCCAGCTCACCGGGGCAGGGGTACGACTATGGCTACACCTTC. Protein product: CASSPGQGYDYGYTF.